Listed here is a single T cell receptor (beta chain). The source of the sample is a study of blood T cells in healthy people across ages. Study as a whole: Template-switching capture recovered about one barcoded beta molecule per two T cells.

The CDR3 consists of 17 residues. V was cut by 4 bases and J by 7 bases, with 22 bases left in between. The germline gives CDR1 SEHNR, CDR2 FQNEAQ (reference sequence). The authors ran a second PCR of about 6 to 11 cycles using a sample-barcoded 5' primer and a J-beta primer mix. TCRdb passed the 5' RACE reads through MiXCR, listing each CDR3 protein once. The data show some 560,000 distinct CDR3 sequences, roughly a quarter seen once. There were healthy Caucasian individuals from Russia, aged roughly 6 to 95, serving as donors. At least 6 micrograms of total RNA were extracted per sample. Another study also made use of these data, one on T cells of mothers and their children.

The rearrangement links TRBV7-9 to TRBJ1-4, with a weak D call TRBD1 (5 bases). Sequenced input: blood. The receptor's source is a boy between 2 and 10 years old in good health. This CDR3 reads CASSSNPPGRVSEKLFF. CDR3 nucleotide sequence: TGTGCCAGCAGCTCGAACCCCCCCGGCAGGGTTTCTGAAAAACTGTTTTTT. The full variable domain, with the rest looked up from reference TRBV7-9 and TRBJ1-4, is DTGVSQNPRHKITKRGQNVTFRCDPISEHNRLYWYRQTLGQGPEFLTYFQNEAQLEKSRLLSDRFSAERPKGSFSTLEIQRTEQGDSAMYLCASSSNPPGRVSEKLFFGSGTQLSVL.